The 18 T cell receptor beta chains given below trace back to one sample, sequenced in a study of blood T cell repertoires in COVID-19 (dated by TCRdb to between 2020 and 2021). The library was produced with the immunoSEQ multiplex PCR assay. TCRdb mirrors the immuneACCESS table, restricted to in-frame sequences. Some clones are absent from its copies; in checked studies, under half trace to an unresolved V gene, and the reason for the others is unknown. This sample gives 300,000 to 350,000 clones in total; more than 70% of them show up just once. The ten largest make up approximately 7.4% of the sample. The sequencing input was peripheral blood. The receptors stem from a woman in her 70s with COVID-19, enrolled during active disease.

This chain uses TRBV3-1 (or the pseudogene TRBV3-2) with TRBJ2-7, with D unclear. Trimming removed 5 bases at V and 0 bases at J, with 5 bases between. The CDR3 spans 12 residues. The germline V gene encodes CDR1 LGHDT and CDR2 YNNKEL (reference sequence). CDR3 sequence: CASSISSYEQYF. Here the CDR3 DNA reads TGTGCCAGCAGCATCAGCTCCTACGAGCAGTACTTC.

This clone has just one count. The chain uses TRBV6-5 and TRBJ1-1; possibly TRBD1 for D (6 bases). Germline loops: CDR1 MNHEY, CDR2 SVGAGI. Trimming left V 2 bases short and J 0 bases short, with 13 bases between. The CDR3 length is 16 residues. CDR3 loop: CASSYIGRGMNTEAFF. In nucleotides, the CDR3 is TGTGCCAGCAGTTACATCGGCAGGGGTATGAACACTGAAGCTTTCTTT.

The rearrangement joins TRBV3-1 (or the pseudogene TRBV3-2) to TRBJ2-3; 7 bases are a match to TRBD2. Germline assignment: CDR1 LGHDT and CDR2 YNNKEL (reference sequence). V shed 0 bases, J shed 5 bases, and the junction held 8 bases outside the gene matches. The CDR3 loop spans 16 amino acids. In DNA form, the CDR3 reads TGTGCCAGCAGCCAAGATGCTGGCGGGGGTATAGATACGCAGTATTTT. It codes for CASSQDAGGGIDTQYF.

This clone was counted once. The V call is TRBV9, the J call TRBJ2-7, with a weak D call TRBD1 (7 bases). Germline-derived CDR1 and CDR2 are SGDLS and YYNGEE. Between the trimmed V and J ends, which lost 4 bases and 5 bases, there was a span of 19 bases. The length of the CDR3 is 15 residues. The CDR3 region is CASSSPAGGTDEQYF. The CDR3 region has the DNA TGTGCCAGCAGCAGCCCAGCAGGGGGGACTGACGAGCAGTACTTC.

The genes are TRBV5-1 and TRBJ2-5; D is unresolved. The CDR3 totals 13 residues. The V end was cut by 4 bases, the J end by 4 bases, with 11 bases between. CDR1 SGHRS and CDR2 YFSETQ come from the germline V gene. The CDR3 reads CASSAERRETQYF. The CDR3 DNA is TGCGCCAGCAGCGCCGAGAGGCGAGAGACCCAGTACTTC. Variable domain in full (rest from reference TRBV5-1 and TRBJ2-5): KAGVTQTPRYLIKTRGQQVTLSCSPISGHRSVSWYQQTPGQGLQFLFEYFSETQRNKGNFPGRFSGRQFSNSRSEMNVSTLELGDSALYLCASSAERRETQYFGPGTRLLVL.

This chain links TRBV3-1 (or the pseudogene TRBV3-2) with TRBJ1-2; perhaps TRBD1 as D (5 bases). CDR1 and CDR2 from the germline V gene are LGHDT and YNNKEL (reference sequence). The V end was cut by 5 bases, the J end by 8 bases, with 15 bases between. The CDR3 is made up of 13 amino acids. CDR3 in DNA: TGTGCCAGCAGCATGACAGCCCTACGCGGCTACACCTTC. This encodes CASSMTALRGYTF.

The chain couples TRBV6-4 to TRBJ2-1, with TRBD2 identical over 13 bases. J was trimmed by 6 bases and V by 2 bases; bases with no gene match: 7. The germline gives CDR1 MRHNA, CDR2 SNTAGT. This CDR3 spans 17 amino acids. CDR3 region: CASSDTSGGAVTNEQFF. The CDR3 nucleotides read TGTGCCAGCAGTGACACTAGCGGGGGGGCCGTAACCAATGAGCAGTTCTTC.

This sequence joins TRBV28 and TRBJ1-1; no reliable D call. Looked up from germline, CDR1 is MDHEN and CDR2 is SYDVKM. The CDR3 extends over 14 amino acids. Trimming left V 6 bases short and J 2 bases short, with 13 bases between. CDR3 nucleotide sequence: TGTGCCAGCAGGATTATCGGAGATAACACTGAAGCTTTCTTT. This translates into CASRIIGDNTEAFF.

J is TRBJ1-1 and V is TRBV18; D is ambiguous. Germline V gene sequence: CDR1 KGHSH, CDR2 LQKENI. V was cut by 4 bases and J by 5 bases, with 14 bases left in between. The CDR3 is 14 residues long. CDR3 amino acids: CASSRTGMGTEAFF. In DNA form, the CDR3 reads TGTGCCAGCTCACGGACGGGGATGGGGACTGAAGCTTTCTTT.

This clone was recorded only once. The chain carries TRBV28 and TRBJ2-1, with unresolved D. Germline assignment: CDR1 MDHEN and CDR2 SYDVKM. The CDR3 has 13 amino acids. V was clipped by 4 bases and J by 6 bases, with 10 bases between them. The CDR3 region has the DNA TGTGCCAGCAGTTATGACCGACTCAATGAGCAGTTCTTC. This codes for CASSYDRLNEQFF.

CDR3 sequence: CASSLARGLAESYEQYF. The CDR3 DNA sequence: TGTGCCAGCAGCTTAGCGCGGGGACTAGCGGAGTCCTACGAGCAGTACTTC. The rearrangement uses TRBV7-9 and TRBJ2-7; 11 nucleotides agree with TRBD2. Germline V CDR1 and CDR2: SEHNR, FQNEAQ (reference sequence). This CDR3 is built from 17 residues. V trimming: 0 bases; J trimming: 1 base; junction bases outside the gene matches: 5. The full variable domain, rest sourced from reference TRBV7-9 and TRBJ2-7, is DTGVSQNPRHKITKRGQNVTFRCDPISEHNRLYWYRQTLGQGPEFLTYFQNEAQLEKSRLLSDRFSAERPKGSFSTLEIQRTEQGDSAMYLCASSLARGLAESYEQYFGPGTRLTVT.

The gene calls are TRBV29-1 and TRBJ1-5, with a weak D call TRBD1 (5 bases). Trimming stripped 4 bases from V and 4 bases from J, with 11 bases between. The germline V gene encodes CDR1 SQVTM and CDR2 ANQGSEA. The CDR3 sequence is 13 residues long. CDR3: CSVGGDPNQPQHF. The CDR3 region has the DNA TGCAGCGTTGGGGGCGATCCTAATCAGCCCCAGCATTTT.

This sequence joins TRBV6-5 and TRBJ1-1; D unresolved. Germline CDR1 and CDR2: MNHEY and SVGAGI. Trimming stripped 0 bases from V and 8 bases from J, with 10 bases between. The CDR3 consists of 13 residues. CDR3 protein: CASSYSGRGEAFF. The CDR3 DNA reads TGTGCCAGCAGTTACTCAGGGAGAGGAGAAGCTTTCTTT.

The chain employs TRBV24-1 and TRBJ2-1; TRBD1 is a possible D gene (6 bases). V lost 1 base, J lost 5 bases, and 14 bases lay in between. The CDR3 has 16 residues. Germline CDR1 KGHDR, CDR2 SFDVKD. CDR3 protein: CATSDFRPGVHNEQFF. The CDR3 nucleotides read TGTGCCACCAGTGATTTCCGGCCAGGGGTCCACAATGAGCAGTTCTTC.

The V call is TRBV19, the J call TRBJ1-5; 10 bases line up with TRBD1. This CDR3 comprises 15 residues. Germline CDR1 LNHDA, CDR2 SQIVND (reference sequence). V gave up 6 bases and J gave up 7 bases; unmatched junction bases: 9. CDR3 in amino acids: CASRPTGTGEQPQHF. The CDR3 DNA sequence: TGTGCCAGTAGGCCAACCGGGACAGGGGAACAGCCCCAGCATTTT.

This sequence joins TRBV28 and TRBJ1-3; unclear D gene. From germline, CDR1 is MDHEN and CDR2 SYDVKM. V was trimmed by 5 bases and J by 4 bases, leaving 12 bases between them. This CDR3 region has 14 residues. Written as DNA, the CDR3 is TGTGCCAGCAGTCCGGAGGCTTCGGGAAACACCATATATTTT. As protein: CASSPEASGNTIYF. Looking up the rest from reference TRBV28 and TRBJ1-3 gives the full variable domain: DVKVTQSSRYLVKRTGEKVFLECVQDMDHENMFWYRQDPGLGLRLIYFSYDVKMKEKGDIPEGYSVSREKKERFSLILESASTNQTSMYLCASSPEASGNTIYFGEGSWLTVV.

The chain combines TRBV5-1 with TRBJ2-2; 8 bases are shared with TRBD1. Trimming took 2 bases from V and 6 from J; bases not matched to a gene: 3. CDR3 size: 14 residues. Germline-derived CDR1 and CDR2 are SGHRS and YFSETQ. CDR3 DNA sequence: TGCGCCAGCAGCTTCAGACAGGGGTCCGGGGAGCTGTTTTTT. Its translation is CASSFRQGSGELFF.

The chain has TRBV28 and TRBJ1-1, with unresolved D. CDR1 is MDHEN and CDR2 is SYDVKM in the germline V gene. The CDR3 is made up of 14 amino acids. Trimming pared 0 bases from V and 0 bases from J, leaving 5 bases between. The CDR3 nucleotides read TGTGCCAGCAGTTTATGGCCTATGAACACTGAAGCTTTCTTT. Protein product: CASSLWPMNTEAFF.